This TCR beta chain was captured by sequencing in a study of T cells and Merkel cell carcinoma outcomes (TCRdb year 2020). General notes on the study: The study looked at whether the tumor T-cell repertoire and T-cell density could predict clinical outcome in patients with Merkel cell carcinoma.

In the germline V gene (reference sequence), CDR1 corresponds to DFQATT and CDR2 to SNEGSKA. The CDR3 spans 11 residues, from the cysteine through the phenylalanine. Only CDR3 DNA remains: 33 bases, in frame from the first base. V is pared back by 3 bases and J by 8 bases, with 8 bases lying between the germline termini. Findings and caveats that apply to the study as a whole: Clinical outcomes in Merkel cell carcinoma patients were reported to be predicted by T-cell repertoire features combined with T-cell density.

Notes on this clone: Which antigen it targets is not known. Per-nucleotide qualities are absent, and no much larger clonotype sits a single base away.

Samples were obtained from patients with Merkel cell carcinoma. The protocol used for the library was the immunoSEQ multiplex PCR assay. This is the immuneACCESS table as TCRdb keeps it, with only in-frame sequences that have V and J called. A part of the clones is gone; compared with another copy, unresolved V genes explain less than half, and the rest is unexplained. Here the sample has over 15,000 clones; over 80% occur a single time. Around 8.3% of the sample belongs to the ten largest clones. This receptor chain uses TRBV20-1 and TRBJ1-5; no D gene call is confident. This sequence originates from a human donor with Merkel cell carcinoma. Sequenced input: tumor tissue from Merkel cell carcinoma. The nucleotides read TGCAGTGCTAGGGGGTCTGAGCCCCAGCATTTT. It translates as CSARGSEPQHF.